Sequencing of this T cell receptor (beta chain) was carried out in a study of blood T cell repertoires in COVID-19. Across the study: T cells, B-cell-depleted T cells, or PBMCs provided the cDNA or gDNA that served as material.

V dropped 1 base and J dropped 4; count of bases not matched to a gene: 4. CDR3 length: 16 amino acids. CDR1 LNHDA and CDR2 SQIVND come from the germline V gene (reference sequence). As originally analysed: Reference gene primer amplification gave nucleated cell count estimates. TCRdb's copy holds only in-frame clones and misses some; the assay was immunoSEQ multiplex PCR. V and J calls and clone size are copied from that table; D and trimming were computed from the DNA. The data show about 110,000 clones, 84% seen once. The clonotype was recovered from a woman aged 45-65 years with acute or convalescent COVID-19. This rearrangement joins TRBV19 to TRBJ1-5; TRBD1 matches 10 bases. Input material: peripheral blood. DNA of the CDR3: TGTGCCAGTAGTATAGGGGGGACAGGGGATAATCAGCCCCAGCATTTT. Amino acid sequence: CASSIGGTGDNQPQHF.